The clone carrying this TCR beta chain showed up just once. As yet, its antigen is unknown. Produced via immunoSEQ multiplex PCR; TCRdb's table is partial and in-frame only. In the table there are about 95,000 clones, 75% to 90% of which are singletons. Looked up from germline, CDR1 is MDHEN and CDR2 is SYDVKM. The V and J ends lost 10 bases and 7 bases, in that order; junction bases with no gene match: 14. The CDR3 totals 15 residues. The source of the sample is a study of cytomegalovirus exposure and HLA in healthy donors. Background on the study: Per a later analysis, the 550 to 850 first-cohort and about 120 validation repertoires shared one platform. Study-wide results and caveats: One later analysis, an examination of the 120 or so validation repertoires, found that first-cohort TCR clusters tended to co-occur in them. Cytomegalovirus association was listed for around 170 TCR beta chains. Most TCR sequences were seen very rarely across donors, but some public TCRs occurred in many.

Input material: PBMCs. The V call is TRBV28, the J call TRBJ2-1, with 9 positions matching TRBD2. This TCR came from a man aged 18-30 years in good health and CMV-seropositive. The CDR3 reads CATSWAGGPYNEQFF. The CDR3, as DNA: TGTGCCACCTCCTGGGCGGGAGGGCCGTATAATGAGCAGTTCTTC.